The 27 T cell receptor beta chains listed next were all sequenced from one sample in a study of T cells in Graves' hyperthyroidism and ophthalmopathy. Amplification of TCR beta CDR3 regions was performed using RNA transcripts as template. The TCR CDR3 first-round RT-PCR relied on the HTBI primer set. MiXCR, run by TCRdb on the multiplex PCR reads, gives a single entry per CDR3 protein. The sample gives more than 500,000 distinct CDR3 sequences, roughly 45% of which show up once; around 44% is in the top ten. Sequencing was carried out using peripheral blood or thyroid tissue (not recorded which). The receptors come from an adult woman with Graves' disease, either hyperthyroidism or ophthalmopathy (not recorded which).

This clonotype was counted at least ten times. The chain carries TRBV29-1 and TRBJ2-2; 9 nucleotides agree with TRBD1. J was trimmed by 2 bases and V by 6 bases; bases with no gene match: 4. The germline V gene encodes CDR1 SQVTM and CDR2 ANQGSEA. There are 14 residues in the CDR3. The CDR3 protein is CSVATGGNTGELFF. DNA for the CDR3: TGCAGCGTAGCGACAGGGGGAAACACCGGGGAGCTGTTTTTT.

To note about this clonotype: The junction departs from the called germline gene at one end, perhaps through a read error. In DNA, the CDR3 is TGTGCCAGCAGTGAAAGGCTAGGAGGAGAGACCCAGCACTTC. Translating gives CASSERLGGETQHF. The chain joins TRBV6-5 to TRBJ2-5, with D perhaps matching TRBD2 (5 bases). This CDR3 contains 14 residues. Germline CDR1 is MNHEY and CDR2 is SVGAGI.

This clonotype was observed a few times. The chain combines TRBV11-2 with TRBJ1-5; D is possibly TRBD1 (6 bases). The length of the CDR3 is 13 residues. The germline V gene encodes CDR1 SGHAT and CDR2 FQNNGV. V was clipped by 5 bases and J by 7 bases, with 12 bases between them. CDR3 loop: CASSVTGTQPQHF. The CDR3 DNA reads as TGTGCCAGCAGCGTAACAGGGACCCAGCCCCAGCATTTT.

This sequence joins TRBV27 and TRBJ1-2; D gene ambiguous. Germline V gene data show CDR1 as MNHEY and CDR2 as SMNVEV (reference sequence). CDR3 length: 15 residues. V was trimmed by 6 bases and J by 3 bases, leaving 17 bases between them. The CDR3 loop reads CASSPLAGGDYGYTF. The CDR3 DNA follows: TGTGCCAGCAGCCCTCTAGCGGGAGGTGACTATGGCTACACCTTC.

CDR3: CASSPEGLMYEQYF. CDR3 bases: TGTGCCAGCAGCCCCGAGGGGTTAATGTACGAGCAGTACTTC. The genes are TRBV11-2 and TRBJ2-7; either TRBD1 or TRBD2 may supply D (5 bases each). The V gene's germline CDR1 is SGHAT and CDR2 FQNNGV. With 5 bases removed from V and 4 bases from J, the gap between germline ends came to 15 bases. The CDR3 has 14 residues.

DNA for the CDR3: TGTGCCACCAGTGATGGAAATTCACCCCTCCACTTT. Its translation: CATSDGNSPLHF. V and J are TRBV24-1 and TRBJ1-6, with D unclear. The CDR3 is 12 amino acids. Per germline, CDR1 KGHDR and CDR2 SFDVKD. V lost 3 bases to trimming and J lost 7 bases, with 3 bases between them.

This clonotype has a count of ten or more. The chain is built from TRBV20-1 and TRBJ1-2; D gene uncertain. The V gene lost 4 bases and the J gene lost 0 bases, with 15 bases spanning the gap. CDR1 and CDR2 from the germline V gene are DFQATT and SNEGSKA (reference sequence). CDR3 length equals 15 residues. The CDR3 nucleotides read TGCAGTGCTAACCTCGCTGGCGGTGCTAACTATGGCTACACCTTC. This gives the protein CSANLAGGANYGYTF.

This chain joins TRBV6-1 and TRBJ2-2; D uncertain. This CDR3 is 15 amino acids long. Germline V CDR1 and CDR2: MNHNS, SASEGT. The V end was cut by 2 bases, the J end by 4 bases, with 11 bases between. The CDR3 here is CASSEPPRPTGELFF. The CDR3 DNA reads as TGTGCCAGCAGTGAACCCCCGAGGCCCACCGGGGAGCTGTTTTTT.

In its sample, this clonotype was seen a few times. The chain combines TRBV7-2 with TRBJ2-7, with 8 bases lining up with TRBD1. V was pared by 4 bases and J by 3 bases, with 5 bases of the junction left unmatched. Germline assignment: CDR1 SGHTA and CDR2 FQGNSA. The CDR3 is 14 amino acids. The CDR3 bases are TGTGCCAGCAGCTCCCGACAGGGGATCTACGAGCAGTACTTC. It is translated as CASSSRQGIYEQYF.

This clonotype has at least ten counts. V and J are TRBV20-1 and TRBJ2-5, with TRBD1 matching over 7 bases. V lost 3 bases to trimming and J lost 5 bases; unmatched junction nucleotides: 9. The CDR3 runs 14 residues. Germline values: CDR1 DFQATT, CDR2 SNEGSKA (reference sequence). The CDR3 protein is CSASVPGGWETQYF. CDR3 coding DNA: TGCAGTGCTAGTGTCCCAGGGGGATGGGAGACCCAGTACTTC.

This clonotype has ten or more counts. The V and J genes are TRBV7-8 and TRBJ1-1; possibly TRBD1 for D (6 bases). The V end lost 5 bases, the J end lost 3 bases, and 13 bases lay between the germline ends. CDR3 length equals 14 residues. Germline values: CDR1 SGHVS, CDR2 FQNEAQ. CDR3 protein: CASSRRDTYTEAFF. The CDR3 DNA is TGTGCCAGCAGCCGAAGGGACACCTACACTGAAGCTTTCTTT.

Here the CDR3 DNA reads TGTGCCATCAGTGAGGGTGGAGAATATGGCTACACCTTC. The encoded protein is CAISEGGEYGYTF. The V and J genes are TRBV10-3 and TRBJ1-2; D uncertain. The V gene lost 2 bases and the J gene lost 5 bases, with 9 bases spanning the gap. CDR3 length: 13 residues. Per the germline V gene, CDR1 is ENHRY and CDR2 is SYGVKD.

Ten or more counts support this clonotype. This chain uses TRBV7-9 with TRBJ1-2, with 10 bases lining up with TRBD1. The V gene end was trimmed by 1 base and the J gene end by 8 bases; junction bases not matched to a gene: 4. The CDR3 spans 14 residues. Germline values: CDR1 SEHNR, CDR2 FQNEAQ (reference sequence). CDR3 loop: CASSLVRDRGGYTF. The CDR3 coding sequence is TGTGCCAGCAGCTTAGTACGGGACAGGGGAGGCTACACCTTC.

The chain recombines TRBV7-8 with TRBJ2-5; D is undetermined. V lost 2 bases to trimming and J lost 3 bases, with 19 bases between them. Germline CDR1 reads SGHVS; CDR2 reads FQNEAQ. The CDR3 sequence is 17 residues long. The CDR3 here is CASSLTPSVDAKETQYF. Written as DNA, the CDR3 is TGTGCCAGCAGCTTAACCCCTTCTGTGGACGCAAAAGAGACCCAGTACTTC.

This clonotype was counted only a few times. The J gene is TRBJ2-5, the V gene TRBV11-2; TRBD2 matches at 11 bases. With V trimmed by 5 bases and J by 5 bases, 7 bases remained unmatched. The CDR3 length is 15 residues. Germline V gives CDR1 SGHAT, CDR2 FQNNGV. For the CDR3, the DNA is TGTGCCAGCAGCCGAATAGCGGGAGGGGCGGAGACCCAGTACTTC. It codes for CASSRIAGGAETQYF.

Turning to this clonotype: A read error is possible here, since a much larger clone lies one base away. The chain uses TRBV9 and TRBJ2-2; 10 positions agree with TRBD1. The CDR3 loop spans 14 amino acids. The germline V gene encodes CDR1 SGDLS and CDR2 YYNGEE. V gave up 5 bases and J gave up 6 bases; unmatched junction bases: 4. The CDR3 nucleotides read TGTGCCAGCAGTGGACAGGGGGAGGCCGGGGAGCTGTTTTTT. This codes for CASSGQGEAGELFF.

This clonotype was detected only a few times. The rearrangement links TRBV5-6 to TRBJ1-6; tentatively, D is TRBD1 (5 bases). Trimming cost V 3 bases and J 8 bases, with 12 bases left between them. The CDR3 totals 14 residues. Germline-derived CDR1 and CDR2 are SGHDT and YYEEEE. The CDR3 DNA reads TGTGCCAGCAGCTGGGGGGACGGTGATTCACCCCTCCACTTT. Its translation is CASSWGDGDSPLHF.

This clonotype was observed many times. The chain couples TRBV9 to TRBJ2-7; the D gene is possibly TRBD1 (5 bases). V gave up 2 bases and J gave up 7 bases, with 13 bases separating them. Germline V CDR1 and CDR2: SGDLS, YYNGEE. This CDR3 contains 13 residues. Here the CDR3 DNA reads TGTGCCAGCAGCGTCGGGCAGGGTAGGGAGCAGTACTTC. Its protein is CASSVGQGREQYF. The entire variable domain, with the rest obtained from reference TRBV9 and TRBJ2-7, is as follows: DSGVTQTPKHLITATGQRVTLRCSPRSGDLSVYWYQQSLDQGLQFLIQYYNGEERAKGNILERFSAQQFPDLHSELNLSSLELGDSALYFCASSVGQGREQYFGPGTRLTVT.

This chain uses TRBV25-1 with TRBJ1-6; the match to TRBD1 covers 9 bases. Looked up from germline, CDR1 is MGHDK and CDR2 is SYGVNS. V shed 6 bases and J 10 bases; nucleotides not matched to a gene: 7. CDR3 length equals 14 residues. The DNA of the CDR3 is TGTGCCAGCAGGAACAGGGGGCAGGGGTCACCCCTCCACTTT. It yields the protein CASRNRGQGSPLHF.

This clonotype appeared many times. The chain combines TRBV7-2 with TRBJ2-1, with D possibly matching TRBD2 (6 bases). From germline, CDR1 is SGHTA and CDR2 FQGNSA. There are 14 residues in the CDR3. V lost 3 bases to trimming and J lost 6 bases, with 12 bases between them. This CDR3 reads CASSLTSNSNEQFF. As DNA, the CDR3 is TGTGCCAGCAGCTTGACTAGTAACTCCAATGAGCAGTTCTTC.

The chain combines TRBV7-9 with TRBJ1-6; TRBD1 matches 7 bases. Trimming cost V 4 bases and J 4 bases; bases outside gene matches: 4. In germline, CDR1 is SEHNR, CDR2 FQNEAQ (reference sequence). The CDR3 contains 15 residues. This CDR3 reads CASSSPGQYNSPLHF. The CDR3 nucleotides are TGTGCCAGCAGCTCCCCGGGACAGTATAATTCACCCCTCCACTTT.

The CDR3: CRPSGTADTEAFF. In nucleotides, the CDR3 is TGCAGGCCCTCCGGGACAGCTGACACTGAAGCTTTCTTT. The rearrangement links TRBV20-1 to TRBJ1-1; TRBD1 aligns across 7 bases. Germline V gene lookup returns CDR1 DFQATT and CDR2 SNEGSKA (reference sequence). The CDR3 totals 13 residues.

This rearrangement joins TRBV20-1 to TRBJ1-2; D uncertain. Trimming took 4 bases from V and 9 from J, leaving 15 bases between them. CDR1 and CDR2 from the germline V gene are DFQATT and SNEGSKA (reference sequence). The CDR3 spans 12 residues. This chain's CDR3 is CSANSQSERYTF. DNA of the CDR3: TGCAGTGCTAATAGCCAGTCAGAGCGCTACACCTTC.

This clonotype appeared many times. This chain links TRBV24-1 with TRBJ1-4; D is uncertain. Looked up from germline, CDR1 is KGHDR and CDR2 is SFDVKD. The V gene lost 4 bases and the J gene lost 0 bases, with 5 bases spanning the gap. The CDR3 loop spans 14 amino acids. CDR3: CATSDSATNEKLFF. In DNA form, the CDR3 reads TGTGCCACCAGTGACAGTGCAACTAATGAAAAACTGTTTTTT.

V and J are TRBV20-1 and TRBJ1-5; the match to TRBD1 covers 11 bases. V shed 7 bases and J 6 bases; nucleotides not matched to a gene: 5. This CDR3 is built from 13 residues. CDR1 DFQATT and CDR2 SNEGSKA come from the germline V gene (reference sequence). In nucleotides, the CDR3 is TGCAGTGGCATGGGACAGGGGGTTCAGCCCCAGCATTTT. Translated: CSGMGQGVQPQHF.

The chain joins TRBV12-3 or TRBV12-4 to TRBJ2-7; D call uncertain. This CDR3 is 15 amino acids long. V was trimmed by 4 bases and J by 0 bases, leaving 13 bases between them. The CDR3 DNA follows: TGTGCCAGCAGTTCTCTTTCGGCGGTCTCCTACGAGCAGTACTTC. As protein: CASSSLSAVSYEQYF.

This clonotype was seen a few times. The genes are TRBV7-6 and TRBJ2-7; D unresolved. The CDR3 loop spans 14 amino acids. Trimming cost V 5 bases and J 5 bases, with 16 bases left between them. Germline V gene sequence: CDR1 SGHVS, CDR2 FNYEAQ. The CDR3 DNA is TGTGCCAGCAGCGACGCGAGAAGTTCCCACGAGCAGTACTTC. As protein: CASSDARSSHEQYF.